This T cell receptor beta chain was captured by sequencing in a study of memory CD4+ T cells and cytomegalovirus serostatus. Study observations and caveats: A US-trained random forest predicted CMV serostatus with median AUC around 0.91. CD4+ memory repertoires contained about 40% of the roughly 160 reported CMV TCRbeta sequences.

Original processing methods: After removing out-of-frame reads, 2 million to 2.5 million distinct TCRbeta sequences remained. The table came from immunoSEQ multiplex PCR; TCRdb's copy has only in-frame clones and leaves some out. V, J and clone size were drawn from that table, and D and trimming were deduced from the DNA. The sample yields roughly 50,000 clones, approximately 81% seen once. The sort gate was single viable CD3+CD4+CD8-CD45RO+ cells for memory CD4+ T cells. Donors' CMV status reflects serum IgG against pp150, pp28, p38, p52. A remark on this clone: The antigen is unknown.

The receptor was derived from an adult in good health and CMV-seronegative. Some clones in this sample may be carry-over from other donors' samples. Material for sequencing was memory CD4+ T cells from blood.

The CDR3 nucleotides are TGTGCCAGCAGTTACGGCGAGGGAAGGAGCAATCAGCCCCAGCATTTT. This encodes CASSYGEGRSNQPQHF. The rearrangement uses TRBV6-6 and TRBJ1-5; D call uncertain. Germline V gene lookup returns CDR1 MNHNY and CDR2 SVGAGI (reference sequence). The CDR3 is 16 residues long. Trimming removed 2 bases from V and 1 base from J, with 12 bases in between.